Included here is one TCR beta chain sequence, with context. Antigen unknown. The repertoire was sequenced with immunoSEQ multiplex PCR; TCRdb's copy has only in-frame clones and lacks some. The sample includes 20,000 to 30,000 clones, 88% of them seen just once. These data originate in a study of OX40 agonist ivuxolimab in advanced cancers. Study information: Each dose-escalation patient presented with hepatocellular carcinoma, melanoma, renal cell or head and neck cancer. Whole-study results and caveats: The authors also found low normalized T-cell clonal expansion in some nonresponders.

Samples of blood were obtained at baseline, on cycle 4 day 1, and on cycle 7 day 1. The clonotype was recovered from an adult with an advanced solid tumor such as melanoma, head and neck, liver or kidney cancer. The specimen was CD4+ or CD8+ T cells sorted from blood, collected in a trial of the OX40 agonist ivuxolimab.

The CDR3 protein is CASSLDLSSYEQYF. As DNA, the CDR3 is TGTGCCAGCAGCTTAGACCTTAGCTCCTACGAGCAGTACTTC. The rearrangement uses TRBV7-9 and TRBJ2-7; D is ambiguous. Trimming took off 1 base at V and 0 bases at J, with 7 bases between the two ends. The germline gives CDR1 SEHNR, CDR2 FQNEAQ (reference sequence). This CDR3 is built from 14 residues.